Presented here are 26 T cell receptor beta chains from one specimen sequenced in a study of blood T cell repertoires in COVID-19. Clones were sequenced by immunoSEQ multiplex PCR, and TCRdb holds only the in-frame ones, with some missing. This sample has around 130,000 clones; around four fifths occur once, and the top ten carry approximately 8.7%. The sample comprised peripheral blood. The receptors derive from a middle-aged man with active or convalescent COVID-19.

This chain links TRBV6-2 or TRBV6-3 with TRBJ2-3; D ambiguous. The CDR3 spans 15 residues. The ends were cut back, 0 bases at V and 0 bases at J, with 7 bases in the middle. Germline V lookup: CDR1 MNHEY, CDR2 SVGEGT. The CDR3 loop is CASSYSSHSTDTQYF. CDR3 nucleotides: TGTGCCAGCAGTTACTCCAGTCATAGCACAGATACGCAGTATTTT.

The J gene is TRBJ2-1, the V gene TRBV27; 9 bases agree with TRBD2. Germline V lookup: CDR1 MNHEY, CDR2 SMNVEV (reference sequence). V gave up 7 bases and J gave up 3 bases; unmatched junction bases: 10. The CDR3 is 16 residues long. The CDR3: CASTSREGGIYNEQFF. CDR3 bases: TGTGCCAGCACCTCGCGGGAGGGGGGGATCTACAATGAGCAGTTCTTC.

The chain joins TRBV5-6 to TRBJ1-6, with TRBD1 identical over 12 bases. V shed 0 bases, J shed 9 bases, and the junction held 7 bases outside the gene matches. The length of the CDR3 is 17 residues. Germline-derived CDR1 and CDR2 are SGHDT and YYEEEE. CDR3 region: CASSLARDRGRISPLHF. The CDR3 DNA reads TGTGCCAGCAGCTTGGCCAGGGACAGGGGGCGTATTTCACCCCTCCACTTT.

V gene TRBV6-6 combines with J gene TRBJ2-5; TRBD1 aligns across 10 bases. V gave up 2 bases and J gave up 5 bases; unmatched junction bases: 2. Germline assignment: CDR1 MNHNY and CDR2 SVGAGI (reference sequence). This CDR3 has 14 amino acids. Here the CDR3 reads CASSYPGQGETQYF. CDR3 sequence (DNA): TGTGCCAGCAGTTACCCGGGACAGGGGGAGACCCAGTACTTC.

This clone was seen a handful of times. V is TRBV12-3 or TRBV12-4 and J is TRBJ1-1; TRBD1 agrees at 7 bases. This CDR3 comprises 13 residues. V lost 8 bases and J lost 5; bases outside the gene matches: 8. DNA for the CDR3: TGTGCCAGCGCCGAACAGGGGACGACTGAAGCTTTCTTT. Translated: CASAEQGTTEAFF.

V and J are TRBV3-1 (or the pseudogene TRBV3-2) and TRBJ2-5, with D perhaps matching TRBD1 (5 bases). The V gene lost 3 bases and the J gene lost 2 bases, with 16 bases spanning the gap. The germline gives CDR1 LGHDT, CDR2 YNNKEL (reference sequence). CDR3 length: 16 amino acids. The CDR3 DNA reads TGTGCCAGCAGCCAGAGCGCAAGGGGTTTTCAAGAGACCCAGTACTTC. Translating it yields CASSQSARGFQETQYF.

V usage is TRBV30 and J usage is TRBJ2-3, with D possibly being TRBD2 (6 bases). This CDR3 region has 14 residues. Germline V gene lookup returns CDR1 GTSNPN and CDR2 SVGIG (reference sequence). Trimming left V 0 bases short and J 1 base short, with 8 bases between. This CDR3 is CAWSVGGGTDTQYF. The CDR3 nucleotides read TGTGCCTGGAGTGTAGGCGGGGGCACAGATACGCAGTATTTT.

The chain is built from TRBV18 and TRBJ1-3, with TRBD1 matching over 9 bases. The CDR3 totals 16 residues. The trim removed 0 bases at V and 2 bases at J, leaving 2 bases unmatched. Per germline, CDR1 KGHSH and CDR2 LQKENI. CDR3 nucleotides: TGTGCCAGCTCACCACCGGGACAGGGAACTGGAAACACCATATATTTT. This codes for CASSPPGQGTGNTIYF.

The chain employs TRBV6-2 or TRBV6-3 and TRBJ2-4, with 10 bases identical to TRBD2. CDR1 is MNHEY, CDR2 SVGEGT, per germline. The CDR3 contains 15 residues. V gave up 6 bases and J gave up 8 bases; unmatched junction bases: 10. CDR3 sequence reads: CASSPGLATVYIQYF. CDR3 sequence (DNA): TGTGCCAGCAGCCCGGGACTAGCGACGGTATACATTCAGTACTTC.

This clone came up once. The genes are TRBV7-6 and TRBJ2-1, with TRBD2 matching 9 bases. V trimming: 5 bases; J trimming: 0 bases; junction bases outside the gene matches: 14. This CDR3 is built from 19 residues. CDR1 and CDR2 (germline): SGHVS, FNYEAQ. In nucleotides, the CDR3 is TGTGCCAGCAGCCCCCTCCCACTAGCGGGCACTTTCTCCTACAATGAGCAGTTCTTC. This translates into CASSPLPLAGTFSYNEQFF.

V usage is TRBV24-1 and J usage is TRBJ1-1; D might be TRBD1 (5 bases). CDR3 size: 13 residues. Germline V gene lookup returns CDR1 KGHDR and CDR2 SFDVKD. Trimming took 7 bases from V and 4 from J, leaving 12 bases between them. The CDR3 region has the DNA TGTGCCACCAGAAGTGGCGGGGGCACTGAAGCTTTCTTT. Its protein is CATRSGGGTEAFF.

The rearrangement uses TRBV3-1 (or the pseudogene TRBV3-2) and TRBJ1-5, with D unresolved. Trimming cost V 0 bases and J 11 bases, with 11 bases left between them. This CDR3 region has 13 residues. CDR1 is LGHDT, CDR2 YNNKEL, per germline (reference sequence). The CDR3: CASSQDGGRAQHF. In DNA, the CDR3 is TGTGCCAGCAGCCAAGATGGAGGAAGAGCCCAGCATTTT.

This clone was seen a single time. CDR3 bases: TGTGCCAGCTCACCGGTGCAGGGAACTGAAGCTTTCTTT. It yields the protein CASSPVQGTEAFF. V and J are TRBV18 and TRBJ1-1; TRBD1 might be the D (5 bases). The V end was cut by 3 bases, the J end by 5 bases, with 10 bases between. From germline, CDR1 is KGHSH and CDR2 LQKENI. The CDR3 consists of 13 residues.

This chain uses TRBV10-1 with TRBJ1-4, with 7 bases that match TRBD1. There are 16 residues in the CDR3. Unmatched junction bases numbered 12, after V lost 3 bases and J lost 8 bases. The germline V gene has CDR1 WNHNN and CDR2 SYGVQD (reference sequence). The CDR3 protein is CASSEEIGRGNEKLFF. The CDR3 coding sequence is TGCGCCAGCAGTGAAGAAATCGGCAGGGGGAACGAAAAACTGTTTTTT.

The chain uses TRBV10-3 and TRBJ2-3, with 8 bases lining up with TRBD1. The CDR3 contains 18 residues. Trimming took 5 bases from V and 2 from J; bases not matched to a gene: 15. The germline V gene has CDR1 ENHRY and CDR2 SYGVKD. CDR3 loop: CAISSSDRATKPTDTQYF. The CDR3 nucleotides are TGTGCCATCAGTTCTTCGGACAGGGCAACAAAACCCACAGATACGCAGTATTTT.

The rearrangement uses TRBV7-2 and TRBJ1-3; possibly TRBD1 for D (6 bases). The CDR3 loop spans 17 amino acids. Trimming removed 1 base from V and 1 base from J, with 14 bases in between. Germline V gene data show CDR1 as SGHTA and CDR2 as FQGNSA. This chain's CDR3 is CASSLVRGGVSGNTIYF. The CDR3 DNA follows: TGTGCCAGCAGCTTAGTTAGGGGGGGCGTATCTGGAAACACCATATATTTT.

This clone came up once. The chain combines TRBV3-1 (or the pseudogene TRBV3-2) with TRBJ2-7, with TRBD2 identical over 9 bases. This CDR3 region has 17 residues. V was clipped by 1 base and J by 7 bases; unmatched bases: 14. Germline-derived CDR1 and CDR2 are LGHDT and YNNKEL (reference sequence). The chain's CDR3 is CASSQAGGGAASEEQYF. Written as DNA, the CDR3 is TGTGCCAGCAGCCAAGCGGGCGGGGGGGCAGCCAGTGAAGAGCAGTACTTC.

The genes are TRBV2 and TRBJ2-3, with D possibly matching TRBD1 (5 bases). The germline CDR1 and CDR2 sequences are SNHLY and FYNNEI. The CDR3 spans 14 residues. V was pared by 5 bases and J by 0 bases, with 9 bases between. The CDR3 DNA reads as TGTGCCAGCAGTCAGGGCCAGAGCACAGATACGCAGTATTTT. Its protein product is CASSQGQSTDTQYF.

This CDR3 is CASSIGKAGGPGTGELFF. CDR3 DNA: TGTGCCAGTAGTATAGGTAAAGCGGGGGGGCCTGGCACCGGGGAGCTGTTTTTT. V usage is TRBV19 and J usage is TRBJ2-2; 10 bases agree with TRBD2. Germline lookup yields CDR1 LNHDA and CDR2 SQIVND (reference sequence). CDR3 length equals 18 residues. The V gene end was trimmed by 1 base and the J gene end by 4 bases; junction bases not matched to a gene: 9.

Here the CDR3 DNA reads TGTGCCAGCAGCCGGGGGGGGACTGGGGCCCAGTACTTC. Residues: CASSRGGTGAQYF. This chain joins TRBV6-5 and TRBJ2-5; 8 bases are shared with TRBD2. Per germline, CDR1 MNHEY and CDR2 SVGAGI. Germline trimming cut 6 bases from V and 9 bases from J; bases unmatched to any gene: 9. This CDR3 has 13 residues.

V usage is TRBV7-9 and J usage is TRBJ1-3, with a possible D match to TRBD1 (6 bases). Germline V gene sequence: CDR1 SEHNR, CDR2 FQNEAQ (reference sequence). Trimming pared 10 bases from V and 0 bases from J, leaving 13 bases between. The CDR3 is made up of 14 amino acids. The CDR3 DNA reads TGTGCCATTGGGAGGGGGAACTCTGGAAACACCATATATTTT. Amino acids: CAIGRGNSGNTIYF.

J is TRBJ1-1 and V is TRBV5-4; 7 bases map to TRBD1. The CDR3 runs 14 residues. Unmatched junction bases numbered 8, after V lost 5 bases and J lost 4 bases. Germline-derived CDR1 and CDR2 are SGHNT and YYREEE (reference sequence). In nucleotides, the CDR3 is TGTGCCAGCAGGCCCGGGACAGTAGGCACTGAAGCTTTCTTT. This translates into CASRPGTVGTEAFF.

This chain connects TRBV5-1 to TRBJ2-5; 8 nucleotides align to TRBD1. The V gene's germline CDR1 is SGHRS and CDR2 YFSETQ. Germline trimming cut 10 bases from V and 3 bases from J; bases unmatched to any gene: 14. The CDR3 contains 15 residues. CDR3 sequence reads: CACALTPGGKETQYF. As DNA, the CDR3 is TGCGCCTGCGCCCTGACCCCAGGGGGCAAAGAGACCCAGTACTTC.

The chain links TRBV12-3 or TRBV12-4 to TRBJ1-2; possibly TRBD1 for D (6 bases). The V and J ends lost 7 bases and 6 bases respectively, with 15 bases between them. The CDR3 consists of 13 residues. This chain's CDR3 is CASTITGIHGYTF. CDR3 DNA sequence: TGTGCCAGCACCATCACAGGGATACATGGCTACACCTTC.

The rearrangement uses TRBV19 and TRBJ2-4, with 11 bases matching TRBD1. This CDR3 has 15 amino acids. CDR1 LNHDA and CDR2 SQIVND come from the germline V gene (reference sequence). V lost 5 bases and J lost 2; bases outside the gene matches: 2. The CDR3 region is CASSWTGGTKNIQYF. The CDR3 DNA is TGTGCCAGTAGTTGGACAGGGGGCACCAAAAACATTCAGTACTTC. The whole variable domain, remainder taken from reference TRBV19 and TRBJ2-4, is DGGITQSPKYLFRKEGQNVTLSCEQNLNHDAMYWYRQDPGQGLRLIYYSQIVNDFQKGDIAEGYSVSREKKESFPLTVTSAQKNPTAFYLCASSWTGGTKNIQYFGAGTRLSVL.

This rearrangement joins TRBV19 to TRBJ1-6; 7 nucleotides line up with TRBD1. Germline V gene data show CDR1 as LNHDA and CDR2 as SQIVND (reference sequence). The J segment lost 10 bases and the V segment lost 6 bases, leaving 6 bases of the junction unmatched. CDR3 length equals 13 residues. CDR3 residues: CASRDRVDSPLHF. The DNA of the CDR3 is TGTGCCAGTAGAGACAGGGTGGACTCACCCCTCCACTTT. The full variable domain, its missing parts supplied by reference TRBV19 and TRBJ1-6, is DGGITQSPKYLFRKEGQNVTLSCEQNLNHDAMYWYRQDPGQGLRLIYYSQIVNDFQKGDIAEGYSVSREKKESFPLTVTSAQKNPTAFYLCASRDRVDSPLHFGNGTRLTVT.